The 12 T cell receptor beta chains presented below share a single source sample, sequenced in a study of blood T cell repertoires in COVID-19. Profiling relied on immunoSEQ multiplex PCR, and the TCRdb table lists in-frame clones only, not all of them. In the table there are a few hundred thousand clones, roughly 85% of which are singletons. Sequenced input: peripheral blood. These receptors all come from a woman aged 18-29 years with acute or convalescent COVID-19.

The chain combines TRBV28 with TRBJ2-7, with TRBD1 matching 9 bases. Trimming removed 6 bases from V and 4 bases from J; junction bases left unmatched: 7. The V gene's germline CDR1 is MDHEN and CDR2 SYDVKM. The length of the CDR3 is 14 residues. As DNA, the CDR3 is TGTGCCAGCAGGACAGGGGGGCCACTTTACGAGCAGTACTTC. Its protein is CASRTGGPLYEQYF.

This clone has more than one count but fewer than ten. The rearrangement links TRBV25-1 to TRBJ1-2, with a possible D match to TRBD1 (5 bases). This CDR3 has 12 residues. The germline V and J ends were trimmed by 2 bases and 5 bases, with 6 bases remaining between them. In germline, CDR1 is MGHDK, CDR2 SYGVNS. CDR3 loop: CASSEQGYGYTF. The CDR3, as DNA: TGTGCCAGCAGTGAACAGGGATATGGCTACACCTTC.

This clone turned up a few times. The chain couples TRBV28 to TRBJ1-1; 7 bases fit TRBD1. The V segment lost 0 bases and the J segment 0 bases; nucleotides outside the gene matches: 4. The CDR3 covers 16 residues. Germline V lookup: CDR1 MDHEN, CDR2 SYDVKM. The CDR3 DNA reads TGTGCCAGCAGTTTATGGACAGGGCCACTGAACACTGAAGCTTTCTTT. It specifies CASSLWTGPLNTEAFF.

This chain connects TRBV6-5 to TRBJ2-5, with D possibly matching TRBD2 (6 bases). V lost 2 bases and J 4 bases, leaving 14 bases between the germline ends. CDR3 length: 15 residues. Germline CDR1 is MNHEY and CDR2 is SVGAGI. CDR3 in amino acids: CASSYGARRGETQYF. The CDR3 DNA sequence: TGTGCCAGCAGTTACGGGGCGAGGAGGGGAGAGACCCAGTACTTC.

The CDR3 sequence is CASSLAVKGVRNQPQHF. CDR3 DNA: TGTGCCAGCAGCTTAGCGGTGAAGGGGGTAAGAAATCAGCCCCAGCATTTT. The chain carries TRBV7-8 and TRBJ1-5; a possible D gene is TRBD1 (6 bases). V lost 0 bases to trimming and J lost 4 bases, with 16 bases between them. The CDR3 sequence is 17 residues long. Looked up from germline, CDR1 is SGHVS and CDR2 is FQNEAQ.

This clone came up a few times. This chain uses TRBV7-9 with TRBJ2-5, with D perhaps TRBD2 (7 bases). Per the germline V gene, CDR1 is SEHNR and CDR2 is FQNEAQ (reference sequence). V lost 6 bases, J lost 4 bases, and 12 bases lay in between. There are 13 residues in the CDR3. The CDR3 region has the DNA TGTGCCAGCAGGTTCGGGGGGCGAGAGACCCAGTACTTC. This encodes CASRFGGRETQYF.

As DNA, the CDR3 is TGTGCCAGCAGGGCCGGACAGATTAGCAATCAGCCCCAGCATTTT. This sequence encodes CASRAGQISNQPQHF. The rearrangement joins TRBV2 to TRBJ1-5; D is possibly TRBD1 (6 bases). CDR3 length: 15 amino acids. The ends were cut back, 6 bases at V and 0 bases at J, with 12 bases in the middle. CDR1 and CDR2 from the germline V gene are SNHLY and FYNNEI.

This clone was seen only a few times. This chain joins TRBV30 and TRBJ2-3; the D is unclear. V was cut by 2 bases and J by 3 bases, with 9 bases left in between. The CDR3 totals 13 residues. Looked up from germline, CDR1 is GTSNPN and CDR2 is SVGIG (reference sequence). CDR3 sequence reads: CAWSLESTDTQYF. In DNA form, the CDR3 reads TGTGCCTGGAGTCTGGAGAGTACAGATACGCAGTATTTT.

CDR3 sequence: CASSLERQGTGNTIYF. The CDR3 DNA reads as TGCGCCAGCAGCTTGGAAAGACAGGGGACTGGAAACACCATATATTTT. This rearrangement joins TRBV5-1 to TRBJ1-3; 8 nucleotides line up with TRBD1. The CDR3 is made up of 16 amino acids. V lost 0 bases, J lost 2 bases, and 4 bases stayed unmatched. Germline V gives CDR1 SGHRS, CDR2 YFSETQ.

V gene TRBV27 combines with J gene TRBJ2-2; no definite D call. Germline values: CDR1 MNHEY, CDR2 SMNVEV (reference sequence). V was shortened by 3 bases and J by 4 bases, with 6 bases between the two germline ends. The CDR3 has 13 residues. The CDR3 sequence: CASSFSITGELFF. In DNA form, the CDR3 reads TGTGCCAGCAGTTTTTCCATCACCGGGGAGCTGTTTTTT.

The CDR3 DNA sequence: TGTGCCACCAGTGATTTGGAGCGGGTGCTCCAGCATTTT. Translated: CATSDLERVLQHF. V usage is TRBV24-1 and J usage is TRBJ1-5; D unresolved. CDR3 size: 13 residues. V was pared by 0 bases and J by 12 bases, with 11 bases between. The V gene's germline CDR1 is KGHDR and CDR2 SFDVKD.

The DNA for the CDR3 is TGCGCCAGCAGCTTAAAGGGCCCCGGGGACACTGAAGCTTTCTTT. It specifies CASSLKGPGDTEAFF. The chain is built from TRBV5-1 and TRBJ1-1; D uncertain. V was cut by 2 bases and J by 3 bases, with 14 bases left in between. CDR3 size: 15 residues. The germline V gene encodes CDR1 SGHRS and CDR2 YFSETQ. Filled out from reference TRBV5-1 and TRBJ1-1, the complete variable domain reads KAGVTQTPRYLIKTRGQQVTLSCSPISGHRSVSWYQQTPGQGLQFLFEYFSETQRNKGNFPGRFSGRQFSNSRSEMNVSTLELGDSALYLCASSLKGPGDTEAFFGQGTRLTVV.